This T cell receptor (beta chain) appears in the sequencing data of a study of CD8+ T cells in alopecia areata. Study-wide results and limits: The study also sequences resident alphabeta T cells of normal skin in scalp samples. Lesional scalp displayed greater clonality than normal scalp, most notably in alopecia totalis/universalis.

Comment on this clone: Antigen unknown.

Documented treatment: oral pan-JAK inhibitor, 5-10 mg twice daily. Extracted RNA was reverse transcribed into cDNA, the sequencing template. Sequencing used immunoSEQ multiplex PCR; TCRdb keeps in-frame clones, though not all of them. This sample has some 170,000 clones; approximately 52% occur once, and the top ten carry under 20%. V was trimmed by 6 bases and J by 0 bases, leaving 9 bases between them. CDR3 length: 14 residues. Looked up from germline, CDR1 is SQVTM and CDR2 is ANQGSEA. Sequences were derived from CD4+ T cells sorted from blood, sampled between weeks 55 and 70, from a patient treated with tofacitinib. The origin of this receptor is a human donor with alopecia areata. The V and J genes are TRBV29-1 and TRBJ2-6; perhaps TRBD1 as D (5 bases). CDR3 coding DNA: TGCAGCGTCGACCAGGGCTCTGGGGCCAACGTCCTGACTTTC. Residues: CSVDQGSGANVLTF.